This TCR beta chain was recorded in a study of CD8+ T cells in alopecia areata. The CDR3 extends over 10 amino acids. Germline CDR1 and CDR2: SQVTM and ANQGSEA. The V end was cut by 7 bases, the J end by 6 bases, with 9 bases between. Following extraction, RNA underwent reverse transcription to cDNA, which served as the sequencing template. Measured with immunoSEQ multiplex PCR; TCRdb has only the in-frame clones, and not every one. The data hold 150,000 to 200,000 clones, with around three fifths observed a single time. Sample treatment: oral pan-JAK inhibitor, 5-10 mg twice daily. Alopecia areata patients had lesional scalp punch biopsies and peripheral blood taken from them.

Sequencing was performed on CD4+ T cells sorted from blood, taken at week 4, from a patient treated with tofacitinib. This clonotype was obtained from a human donor with alopecia areata. The chain couples TRBV29-1 to TRBJ1-1, with D uncertain. CDR3 amino acids: CSGTGPEAFF. The DNA for the CDR3 is TGCAGCGGGACGGGCCCTGAAGCTTTCTTT.